Below are 5 T cell receptor beta chains sequenced from a single sample in a study of cytomegalovirus exposure and HLA in healthy donors. It was with 60 Vbeta and 13 Jbeta primers that the PCR ran. TCRdb's copy holds only in-frame clones and misses some; the assay was immunoSEQ multiplex PCR. The data show some 100,000 clones, about 77% seen once. Sequencing was carried out using PBMCs. The receptors come from a woman between 18 and 30 years old in good health and CMV-seropositive.

The chain joins TRBV7-3 to TRBJ2-5; 11 bases match TRBD2. This CDR3 is 17 amino acids long. Germline loops: CDR1 SGHTA, CDR2 FQGTGA. The V gene end was trimmed by 2 bases and the J gene end by 9 bases; junction bases not matched to a gene: 14. DNA of the CDR3: TGTGCCAGCAGCTTACTTCCGACTAGCGGGACTGGCGGGGCCCAGTACTTC. This sequence encodes CASSLLPTSGTGGAQYF.

The CDR3 reads CASTETSFHEQYF. CDR3 DNA: TGTGCCAGCACGGAGACTAGCTTCCACGAGCAGTACTTC. V is TRBV2 and J is TRBJ2-7; 7 bases agree with TRBD2. CDR3 length equals 13 residues. V shed 7 bases, J shed 5 bases, and the junction held 8 bases outside the gene matches. From germline, CDR1 is SNHLY and CDR2 FYNNEI.

This clone was seen a handful of times. This chain links TRBV30 with TRBJ2-3, with 10 bases matching TRBD1. Unmatched junction bases numbered 7, after V lost 3 bases and J lost 4 bases. Germline-derived CDR1 and CDR2 are GTSNPN and SVGIG (reference sequence). This CDR3 comprises 15 residues. The CDR3 here is CAWRGETGGADTQYF. CDR3 DNA sequence: TGTGCCTGGAGAGGAGAGACAGGGGGCGCAGATACGCAGTATTTT.

The chain carries TRBV7-9 and TRBJ2-1; D possibly corresponds to TRBD2 (5 bases). V gave up 5 bases and J gave up 2 bases, with 13 bases separating them. Germline V gene lookup returns CDR1 SEHNR and CDR2 FQNEAQ (reference sequence). This CDR3 region has 15 residues. CDR3 protein: CASSPSGVAYNEQFF. The CDR3, as DNA: TGTGCCAGCAGCCCAAGCGGAGTTGCCTACAATGAGCAGTTCTTC.

The chain couples TRBV7-9 to TRBJ2-7; the match to TRBD2 covers 12 bases. V lost 1 base, J lost 6 bases, and 1 base stayed unmatched. CDR1 and CDR2 (germline): SEHNR, FQNEAQ (reference sequence). The CDR3 loop spans 14 amino acids. Here the CDR3 DNA reads TGTGCCAGCAGCTTAGTACTAGCGGGGGGCGAGCAGTACTTC. Amino acid sequence: CASSLVLAGGEQYF.